This T cell receptor beta chain was sequenced for a study of CD8 T cells in Susac syndrome. Regarding the study as a whole: The authors acknowledged that the study's TCR sequencing and HLA analysis involved relatively few individuals.

From blood CD8+ and CD4+ T cells, the TCR beta chain was sequenced. Random hexamers were used to reverse transcribe the RNA input (about 0.45 to 1 ug). Multiplex immunoSEQ PCR targeted 54 Vbeta and 13 Jbeta TCR beta segments. TCRdb reprocessed the immunoSEQ multiplex PCR reads with MiXCR, giving one entry per CDR3 protein. Among 180,000 or so distinct CDR3 sequences listed, around 94% were seen once. This clonotype came up once. What it binds is not known. The receptor's source is a human donor in good health. The specimen was CD4+ T cells from PBMCs.

CDR3 bases: TGCAGTGCGGGACAGAACACTGAAGCTTTCTTT. Translation: CSAGQNTEAFF. This chain joins TRBV20-1 and TRBJ1-1, with D possibly matching TRBD1 (6 bases). This CDR3 is 11 amino acids long. The V end was cut by 6 bases, the J end by 1 base, with 6 bases between. Per the germline V gene, CDR1 is DFQATT and CDR2 is SNEGSKA (reference sequence).